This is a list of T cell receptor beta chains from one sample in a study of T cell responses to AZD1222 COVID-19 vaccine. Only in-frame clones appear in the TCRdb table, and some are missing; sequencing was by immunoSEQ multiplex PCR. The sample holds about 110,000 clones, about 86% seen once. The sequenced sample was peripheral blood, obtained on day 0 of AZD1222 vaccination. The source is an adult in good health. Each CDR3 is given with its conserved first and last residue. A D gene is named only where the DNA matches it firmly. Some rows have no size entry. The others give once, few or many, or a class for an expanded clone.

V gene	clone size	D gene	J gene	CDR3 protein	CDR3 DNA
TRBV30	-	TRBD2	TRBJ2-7	CAWSETSYTYEQYF	TGTGCCTGGAGTGAGACTAGCTATACCTACGAGCAGTACTTC
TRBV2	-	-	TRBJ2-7	CASSDGSYEQYF	TGTGCCAGCAGTGATGGCAGCTACGAGCAGTACTTC
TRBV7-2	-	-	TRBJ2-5	CASSLDSSLQETQYF	TGTGCCAGCAGCTTAGACAGCAGCCTCCAAGAGACCCAGTACTTC
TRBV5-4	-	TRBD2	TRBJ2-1	CASSLGTSVTEQFF	TGTGCCAGCAGCTTGGGGACTAGCGTCACTGAGCAGTTCTTC
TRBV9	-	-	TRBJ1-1	CASSVDQRGMNTEAFF	TGTGCCAGCAGCGTCGATCAGAGGGGTATGAACACTGAAGCTTTCTTT
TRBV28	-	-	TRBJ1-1	CASSRFTEAFF	TGTGCCAGCAGTCGATTCACTGAAGCTTTCTTT
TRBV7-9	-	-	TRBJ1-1	CASSPGTGYPEAFF	TGTGCCAGCAGCCCCGGGACCGGGTACCCTGAAGCTTTCTTT
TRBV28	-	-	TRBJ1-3	CASSFGGESGNTIYF	TGTGCCAGCAGTTTTGGGGGGGAGTCTGGAAACACCATATATTTT
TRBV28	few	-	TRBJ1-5	CASSLRSRGPSYRDQPQHF	TGTGCCAGCAGTTTAAGATCTCGGGGGCCGTCCTACCGAGATCAGCCCCAGCATTTT
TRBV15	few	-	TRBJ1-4	CATSTGAGGQREKLFF	TGTGCCACCAGCACGGGCGCGGGGGGGCAGAGGGAAAAACTGTTTTTT
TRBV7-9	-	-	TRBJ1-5	CASSLAGGQPQHF	TGTGCCAGCAGCTTAGCGGGGGGGCAGCCCCAGCATTTT
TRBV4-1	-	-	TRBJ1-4	CASSLGTPLGEKLFF	TGCGCCAGCAGCCTTGGGACACCGTTGGGTGAAAAACTGTTTTTT
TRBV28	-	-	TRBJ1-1	CATMNPGLGAFF	TGTGCCACCATGAATCCGGGACTTGGAGCTTTCTTT
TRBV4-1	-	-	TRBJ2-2	CASSQVTAAGELFF	TGCGCCAGCAGCCAAGTAACAGCGGCCGGGGAGCTGTTTTTT
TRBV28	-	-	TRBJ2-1	CASVKFAGEQFF	TGTGCCAGCGTCAAGTTTGCGGGGGAGCAGTTCTTC
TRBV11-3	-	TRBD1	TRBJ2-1	CASSSRGTANYNEQFF	TGTGCCAGCAGCTCGAGGGGGACAGCAAACTACAATGAGCAGTTCTTC
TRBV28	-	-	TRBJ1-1	CAIARGDHTEAFF	TGTGCCATCGCAAGGGGGGATCACACTGAAGCTTTCTTT
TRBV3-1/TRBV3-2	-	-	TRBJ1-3	CASSQVIGTGNTIYF	TGTGCCAGCAGCCAAGTAATCGGGACTGGAAACACCATATATTTT
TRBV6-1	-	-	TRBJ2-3	CASSEARPRGTQYF	TGTGCCAGCAGTGAAGCTAGGCCCAGGGGTACGCAGTATTTT
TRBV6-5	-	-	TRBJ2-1	CASSYQERGAEQFF	TGTGCCAGCAGTTATCAAGAAAGGGGGGCTGAGCAGTTCTTC
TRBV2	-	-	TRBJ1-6	CASGRQNSPLHF	TGTGCCAGCGGTCGTCAGAATTCACCCCTCCACTTT
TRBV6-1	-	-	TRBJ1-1	CASSEAEDTEAFF	TGTGCCAGCAGTGAAGCTGAGGACACTGAAGCTTTCTTT
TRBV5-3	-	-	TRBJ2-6	CARSSSGGSSGANVLTF	TGTGCCAGAAGCTCCTCGGGGGGCTCCTCTGGGGCCAACGTCCTGACTTTC
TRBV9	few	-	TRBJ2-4	CASSTLPTGSGIQYF	TGTGCCAGCAGCACCCTCCCTACAGGGTCGGGCATTCAGTACTTC
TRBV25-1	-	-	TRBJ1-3	CASARGGGNTIYF	TGTGCCAGCGCCAGGGGAGGGGGAAACACCATATATTTT
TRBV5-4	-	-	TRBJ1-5	CASSWLPSGTQHF	TGTGCCAGCAGCTGGCTCCCCTCCGGAACCCAGCATTTT
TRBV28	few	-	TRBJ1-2	CASSSVGKGSNYGYTF	TGTGCCAGCAGTTCGGTGGGAAAGGGGTCTAACTATGGCTACACCTTC
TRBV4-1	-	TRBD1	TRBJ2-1	CASSQDKAQGARDEQFF	TGCGCCAGCAGCCAAGATAAGGCACAGGGGGCTAGAGATGAGCAGTTCTTC
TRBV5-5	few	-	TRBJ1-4	CASSFRPAGAGNEKLFF	TGTGCCAGCAGCTTCCGCCCCGCGGGGGCGGGTAATGAAAAACTGTTTTTT
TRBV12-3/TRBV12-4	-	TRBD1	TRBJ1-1	CASRNDRAEAFF	TGTGCCAGCAGGAACGACAGGGCTGAAGCTTTCTTT
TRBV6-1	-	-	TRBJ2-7	CASSEAAGSSYEQYF	TGTGCCAGCAGTGAGGCGGCAGGGAGCTCCTACGAGCAGTACTTC
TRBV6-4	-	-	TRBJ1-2	CASSAGNYGYTF	TGTGCCAGCAGTGCGGGGAACTATGGCTACACCTTC
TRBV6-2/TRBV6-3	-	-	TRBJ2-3	CASSYPKGGGTRTDTQYF	TGTGCCAGCAGTTACCCAAAAGGTGGAGGTACCCGCACAGATACGCAGTATTTT
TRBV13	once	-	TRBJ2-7	CASSLSGSTYEQYF	TGTGCCAGCAGCTTATCGGGCAGCACCTACGAGCAGTACTTC
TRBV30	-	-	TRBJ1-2	CAWRDARTANYGYTF	TGTGCCTGGAGGGACGCCCGGACAGCCAACTATGGCTACACCTTC
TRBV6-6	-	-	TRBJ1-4	CASSEPGRMGEKLFF	TGTGCCAGCAGTGAGCCGGGGCGGATGGGTGAAAAACTGTTTTTT
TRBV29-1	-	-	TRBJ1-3	CSVEISSGNTIYF	TGCAGCGTTGAGATAAGCTCTGGAAACACCATATATTTT
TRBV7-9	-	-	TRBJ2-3	CASSPSGTDTQYF	TGTGCCAGCAGCCCTAGTGGAACAGATACGCAGTATTTT
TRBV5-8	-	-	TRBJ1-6	CASSFGGSGYNSPLHF	TGTGCCAGCAGCTTTGGGGGGTCTGGCTATAATTCACCCCTCCACTTT
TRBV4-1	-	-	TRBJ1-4	CASSQAFRTAEKLFF	TGCGCCAGCAGCCAGGCTTTCCGGACAGCCGAAAAACTGTTTTTT
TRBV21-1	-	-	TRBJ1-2	CASSKGVDTNYGYTF	TGTGCCAGCAGCAAAGGGGTGGATACTAACTATGGCTACACCTTC
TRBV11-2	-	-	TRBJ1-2	CASSLTGRGYGYTF	TGTGCCAGCAGCTTAACGGGACGCGGCTATGGCTACACCTTC
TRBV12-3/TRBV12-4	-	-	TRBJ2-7	CASSPNRVGEQYF	TGTGCCAGCAGTCCCAACAGGGTAGGCGAGCAGTACTTC
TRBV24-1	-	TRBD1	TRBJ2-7	CATSDSGTGSREQYF	TGTGCCACCAGTGACTCCGGGACAGGGTCTCGAGAGCAGTACTTC
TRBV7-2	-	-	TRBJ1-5	CASSPTGFNQPQHF	TGTGCCAGCAGCCCCACAGGGTTTAATCAGCCCCAGCATTTT
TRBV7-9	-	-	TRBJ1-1	CATKGGGEAFF	TGTGCCACCAAGGGGGGGGGTGAAGCTTTCTTT
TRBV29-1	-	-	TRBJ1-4	CSVEGGSTNEKLFF	TGCAGCGTTGAGGGCGGATCAACTAATGAAAAACTGTTTTTT
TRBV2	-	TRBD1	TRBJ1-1	CASRKTGGPEAFF	TGTGCCAGCAGGAAAACAGGGGGCCCTGAAGCTTTCTTT
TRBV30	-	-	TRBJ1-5	CAWSDRTGHQPQHF	TGTGCCTGGAGTGATCGGACGGGCCATCAGCCCCAGCATTTT
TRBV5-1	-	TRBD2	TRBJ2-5	CASSFGTGGQETQYF	TGCGCCAGCAGCTTTGGGACCGGGGGGCAAGAGACCCAGTACTTC
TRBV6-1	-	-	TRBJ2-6	CASSEIRGSGIGANVLTF	TGTGCCAGCAGTGAAATCCGGGGGTCGGGGATTGGGGCCAACGTCCTGACTTTC
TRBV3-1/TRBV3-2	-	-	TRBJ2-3	CASSQDRTGVFPDTQYF	TGTGCCAGCAGCCAAGATAGAACGGGGGTGTTTCCAGATACGCAGTATTTT
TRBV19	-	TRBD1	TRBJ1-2	CASSPQGQDYGYTF	TGTGCCAGTAGTCCCCAAGGACAGGACTATGGCTACACCTTC
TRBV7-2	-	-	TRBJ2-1	CASSLETRGEQFF	TGTGCCAGCAGCTTAGAGACAAGGGGTGAGCAGTTCTTC
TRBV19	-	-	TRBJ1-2	CASSTQGIGGYTF	TGTGCCAGTAGTACTCAGGGTATTGGTGGCTACACCTTC
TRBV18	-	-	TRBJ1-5	CASSQGSGQPQHF	TGTGCCAGCTCACAGGGAAGTGGGCAGCCCCAGCATTTT